These T cell receptor beta chains were read from a single sample in a study of early T cells in non-severe SARS-CoV-2 infection. Each CDR3 protein gets one entry after TCRdb re-called the 5' RACE reads with MiXCR. This table holds approximately 110,000 distinct CDR3 sequences, more than 13% found once. Sequencing input: whole blood. These receptors were taken from an adult who was a healthcare worker with PCR-confirmed SARS-CoV-2 infection or an uninfected control (not recorded which). Both conserved end residues are part of each CDR3. A D gene is named only where the DNA matches it firmly. Clone sizes are given selectively: once, few, many, or a class where the clone is expanded.

D gene	V gene	clone size	J gene	CDR3 protein	CDR3 DNA
.	TRBV5-6	.	TRBJ2-5	CASSFGDQETQYF	TGTGCCAGCAGCTTCGGAGACCAAGAGACCCAGTACTTC
.	TRBV5-1	many	TRBJ1-5	CASQKDQGQPQHF	TGCGCCAGCCAAAAGGATCAAGGTCAGCCCCAGCATTTT
.	TRBV7-3	.	TRBJ2-3	CASSHTGADTQYF	TGTGCCAGCAGCCATACAGGTGCAGATACGCAGTATTTT
.	TRBV10-2	few	TRBJ2-1	CASRMDTYNEQFF	TGCGCCAGCAGAATGGACACCTACAATGAGCAGTTCTTC
TRBD1	TRBV19	.	TRBJ2-7	CASSTSTGATGEQYF	TGTGCCAGTAGTACCTCGACAGGGGCCACGGGAGAGCAGTACTTC
.	TRBV7-2	.	TRBJ1-5	CASSLDSRSNQPQHF	TGTGCCAGCAGCTTAGATTCGCGTAGCAATCAGCCCCAGCATTTT
.	TRBV5-1	.	TRBJ1-1	CASSPSANTEAFF	TGCGCCAGCAGCCCTTCCGCGAACACTGAAGCTTTCTTT
.	TRBV5-5	.	TRBJ1-3	CASSLSPGNTIYF	TGTGCCAGCAGCTTGAGCCCTGGAAACACCATATATTTT
.	TRBV5-1	.	TRBJ2-3	CASSLAGGGTDTQYF	TGCGCCAGCAGCTTGGCAGGAGGGGGAACAGATACGCAGTATTTT
.	TRBV3-1	.	TRBJ2-4	CASSQDRGTAINF	TGTGCCAGCAGCCAAGATCGGGGGACCGCCATTAACTTC
.	TRBV5-4	once	TRBJ1-4	CASSIDQGGKLFF	TGTGCCAGCAGCATTGATCAGGGAGGGAAACTGTTTTTT
TRBD2	TRBV7-3	once	TRBJ2-1	CASSTSPAGGQAEQFF	TGTGCCAGCAGCACCTCTCCCGCGGGGGGGCAGGCTGAGCAGTTCTTC
.	TRBV27	few	TRBJ1-2	CASSSGIRDGYTF	TGTGCCAGCAGTTCAGGAATAAGAGATGGCTACACCTTC
.	TRBV7-9	few	TRBJ1-1	CASSLLDRAEAFF	TGTGCCAGCAGCCTTTTGGACAGAGCTGAAGCTTTCTTT
TRBD1	TRBV29-1	few	TRBJ1-4	CSVEDRGELFF	TGCAGCGTTGAGGACAGGGGAGAACTGTTTTTT
.	TRBV5-1	few	TRBJ1-6	CASSLSLHF	TGCGCCAGCAGCTTGTCCCTCCACTTT
.	TRBV19	.	TRBJ2-1	CASSIVRSNEQFF	TGTGCCAGTAGTATAGTAAGGAGCAATGAGCAGTTCTTC
TRBD2	TRBV29-1	.	TRBJ2-7	CSVSSGNIYEQYF	TGCAGCGTTAGTAGCGGGAACATTTACGAGCAGTACTTC
.	TRBV2	many	TRBJ2-7	CASTKAPGYGQYF	TGTGCCAGCACCAAAGCCCCGGGATACGGGCAGTACTTC
TRBD2	TRBV6-6	few	TRBJ2-7	CASRTTSDAYEQYF	TGTGCCAGCAGAACGACTAGCGATGCCTACGAGCAGTACTTC
.	TRBV4-1	.	TRBJ2-3	CASSWGDILTDTQYF	TGCGCCAGCAGTTGGGGGGACATCCTTACAGATACGCAGTATTTT
.	TRBV6-1	many	TRBJ1-5	CASATYQPQHF	TGTGCCAGCGCTACTTATCAGCCCCAGCATTTT
.	TRBV7-9	.	TRBJ2-1	CASSGRGWLEGKQFF	TGTGCCAGCAGCGGCCGAGGTTGGTTGGAGGGAAAGCAGTTCTTC
.	TRBV5-1	.	TRBJ1-1	CASSFLGFLETEAFF	TGCGCCAGCAGCTTCCTTGGGTTTTTGGAAACTGAAGCTTTCTTT